The 17 T cell receptor beta chains presented below share a single source sample, sequenced in a study of a mutant IDH1 vaccine in newly diagnosed glioma. The assay was immunoSEQ multiplex PCR, and TCRdb's table has in-frame clones only and misses some. The sample includes about 66,000 clones, more than 80% of them seen just once. The antigens for these receptors are not known. Regarding time point: week 11, during vaccination. Each dose delivered 300 ug of mutant IDH1 20-mer peptide subcutaneously with imiquimod. The sample here was PBMCs, taken from a glioma patient whose treatment included an IDH1 peptide vaccine. All receptors derive from a man aged 25-45 years with glioma.

The chain recombines TRBV7-2 with TRBJ2-3; 9 bases line up with TRBD2. Trimming took 0 bases from V and 0 from J; bases not matched to a gene: 1. The CDR3 extends over 16 amino acids. Germline V gene lookup returns CDR1 SGHTA and CDR2 FQGNSA. CDR3 sequence: CASSLAAGGSTDTQYF. For the CDR3, the DNA is TGTGCCAGCAGCTTAGCGGCGGGGGGGAGCACAGATACGCAGTATTTT.

V is TRBV28 and J is TRBJ1-2; the D is unclear. CDR1 and CDR2 (germline): MDHEN, SYDVKM. V lost 6 bases to trimming and J lost 0 bases, with 14 bases between them. The CDR3 is 15 amino acids. CDR3 residues: CASRSLGGANYGYTF. In nucleotides, the CDR3 is TGTGCCAGCAGATCGTTAGGAGGAGCTAACTATGGCTACACCTTC.

This chain connects TRBV7-7 to TRBJ2-2; 7 positions match TRBD1. The CDR3 spans 15 residues. V lost 5 bases and J lost 5; bases outside the gene matches: 8. In germline, CDR1 is SSHAT, CDR2 FNYEAQ (reference sequence). CDR3 amino acids: CASSPQGIGTGELFF. The CDR3 DNA sequence: TGTGCCAGCAGCCCACAGGGGATTGGGACCGGGGAGCTGTTTTTT. The entire variable domain, with the rest obtained from reference TRBV7-7 and TRBJ2-2, is as follows: GAGVSQSPRYKVTKRGQDVTLRCDPISSHATLYWYQQALGQGPEFLTYFNYEAQPDKSGLPSDRFSAERPEGSISTLTIQRTEQRDSAMYRCASSPQGIGTGELFFGEGSRLTVL.

The J gene is TRBJ2-3, the V gene TRBV29-1, with 11 positions matching TRBD2. The CDR3 spans 17 residues. V trimming: 6 bases; J trimming: 0 bases; junction bases outside the gene matches: 11. The germline V gene encodes CDR1 SQVTM and CDR2 ANQGSEA. CDR3 coding DNA: TGCAGCGTCCTAGGACTAGCGGGCCGGGCTAGCACAGATACGCAGTATTTT. Protein: CSVLGLAGRASTDTQYF.

This clone was observed once. This sequence joins TRBV21-1 and TRBJ2-3. TRBV21-1 has pseudogene status. This CDR3 contains 18 residues. CDR3 sequence reads: CASSFPQRGTANTDTQYF. The CDR3 DNA reads as TGTGCCAGCAGCTTTCCCCAAAGAGGGACCGCGAACACAGATACGCAGTATTTT.

The chain employs TRBV7-6 and TRBJ1-6, with TRBD1 as a possible D gene (6 bases). The V end was cut by 5 bases, the J end by 7 bases, with 15 bases between. The CDR3 is 15 amino acids. Germline V gene lookup returns CDR1 SGHVS and CDR2 FNYEAQ. CDR3 nucleotides: TGTGCCAGCAGCGCGCGTAACAGGGAAAATTCACCCCTCCACTTT. Amino acid sequence: CASSARNRENSPLHF.

The genes are TRBV7-2 and TRBJ1-2; D not certain. The CDR3 has 13 residues. The germline V gene has CDR1 SGHTA and CDR2 FQGNSA. The V gene lost 0 bases and the J gene lost 0 bases, with 2 bases spanning the gap. This CDR3 reads CASSLATNYGYTF. The DNA for the CDR3 is TGTGCCAGCAGCTTAGCCACTAACTATGGCTACACCTTC.

The chain employs TRBV28 and TRBJ1-6, with 12 bases that match TRBD1. Trimming removed 7 bases from V and 7 bases from J; junction bases left unmatched: 2. Per germline, CDR1 MDHEN and CDR2 SYDVKM. This CDR3 region has 14 residues. CDR3 nucleotide sequence: TGTGCCAGCACCGGGACAGGGGGCAATTCACCCCTCCACTTT. Protein: CASTGTGGNSPLHF.

This clone was counted only a few times. J is TRBJ1-1 and V is TRBV6-5; D not certain. This CDR3 has 13 amino acids. Germline V gene lookup returns CDR1 MNHEY and CDR2 SVGAGI. The germline V and J ends were trimmed by 2 bases and 3 bases, with 7 bases remaining between them. CDR3 nucleotide sequence: TGTGCCAGCAGTTACGAGGTGCACACTGAAGCTTTCTTT. Residues: CASSYEVHTEAFF.

This clone was seen a handful of times. J is TRBJ2-1 and V is TRBV9, with unresolved D. This CDR3 is built from 14 residues. Trimming took off 3 bases at V and 5 bases at J, with 12 bases between the two ends. CDR1 and CDR2 (germline): SGDLS, YYNGEE. CDR3 sequence (DNA): TGTGCCAGCAGCGCAAGATTCGAGAACAATGAGCAGTTCTTC. It encodes CASSARFENNEQFF.

The chain carries TRBV28 and TRBJ1-1; TRBD1 is a possible D gene (6 bases). The CDR3 is 14 residues long. Germline CDR1 MDHEN, CDR2 SYDVKM. The ends were cut back, 9 bases at V and 0 bases at J, with 14 bases in the middle. CDR3 region: CASTGRNLNTEAFF. Written as DNA, the CDR3 is TGTGCCAGTACAGGGAGGAATCTGAACACTGAAGCTTTCTTT.

The rearrangement links TRBV18 to TRBJ2-1, with 8 bases lining up with TRBD1. The V gene end was trimmed by 3 bases and the J gene end by 7 bases; junction bases not matched to a gene: 5. The CDR3 length is 14 residues. Germline assignment: CDR1 KGHSH and CDR2 LQKENI. CDR3 in DNA: TGTGCCAGCTCACCTGCAAACAGGGGGAATGAGCAGTTCTTC. It translates to CASSPANRGNEQFF.

CDR3 DNA sequence: TGCGCCAGCAGCAGGGGACAGGGTGGGTACAATGAGCAGTTCTTC. As protein: CASSRGQGGYNEQFF. The chain is built from TRBV4-1 and TRBJ2-1; 9 bases are shared with TRBD1. There are 15 residues in the CDR3. Losses at the gene ends were 5 bases for V and 4 bases for J; bases not matched to a gene: 6. Germline values: CDR1 MGHRA, CDR2 YSYEKL.

The chain links TRBV5-1 to TRBJ2-5; possible D gene TRBD1, 6 bases. The CDR3 spans 14 residues. Per the germline V gene, CDR1 is SGHRS and CDR2 is YFSETQ. Trimming took off 0 bases at V and 4 bases at J, with 10 bases between the two ends. The CDR3 sequence is CASSLVQGAETQYF. CDR3 bases: TGCGCCAGCAGCTTGGTACAGGGAGCAGAGACCCAGTACTTC.

The gene calls are TRBV30 and TRBJ1-5; D not certain. Germline V gene lookup returns CDR1 GTSNPN and CDR2 SVGIG (reference sequence). The CDR3 runs 14 residues. V shed 2 bases and J shed 0 bases, with 8 bases lying between them. CDR3 DNA: TGTGCCTGGAGTAGGACTCATAGCAATCAGCCCCAGCATTTT. Translation gives CAWSRTHSNQPQHF.

This chain uses TRBV10-3 with TRBJ1-2; D gene unclear. Trimming left V 0 bases short and J 2 bases short, with 7 bases between. CDR3 size: 14 residues. Germline CDR1 reads ENHRY; CDR2 reads SYGVKD. CDR3 region: CAISESQENYGYTF. The CDR3 nucleotides are TGTGCCATCAGTGAGTCTCAGGAAAACTATGGCTACACCTTC.

The V and J genes are TRBV25-1 and TRBJ2-7; tentatively, D is TRBD2 (6 bases). The CDR3 consists of 16 residues. Per germline, CDR1 MGHDK and CDR2 SYGVNS. Trimming shortened V by 0 bases and J by 1 base, and 13 bases separated the two germline ends. CDR3 loop: CASSEYLGGESYEQYF. CDR3 nucleotides: TGTGCCAGCAGTGAATATTTGGGCGGGGAATCCTACGAGCAGTACTTC.